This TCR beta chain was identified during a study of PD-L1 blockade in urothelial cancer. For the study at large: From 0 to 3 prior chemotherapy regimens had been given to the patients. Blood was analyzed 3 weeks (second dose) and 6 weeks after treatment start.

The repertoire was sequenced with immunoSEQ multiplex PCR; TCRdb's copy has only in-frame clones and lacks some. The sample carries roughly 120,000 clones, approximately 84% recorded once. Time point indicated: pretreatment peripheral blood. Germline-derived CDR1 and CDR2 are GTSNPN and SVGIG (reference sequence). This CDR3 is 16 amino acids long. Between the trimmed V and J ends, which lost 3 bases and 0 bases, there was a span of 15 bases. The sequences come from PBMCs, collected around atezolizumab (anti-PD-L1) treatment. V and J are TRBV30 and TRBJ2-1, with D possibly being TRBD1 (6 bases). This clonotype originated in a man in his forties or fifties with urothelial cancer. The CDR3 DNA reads TGTGCCTGGAGACAGGGCTGGACTGTCTCCTACAATGAGCAGTTCTTC. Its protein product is CAWRQGWTVSYNEQFF.